The rows below give T cell receptor beta chains drawn from one sample of a study of blood T cell repertoires in COVID-19. Assay used: immunoSEQ multiplex PCR; TCRdb lists only in-frame clones, some missing. This table holds fewer than 500,000 clones, 70% to 90% found once. The sample consisted of peripheral blood. All receptors derive from a young man with COVID-19, enrolled during active disease. The CDR3 runs from the conserved cysteine through the conserved F or W. The order of the fields is CDR3 DNA, CDR3 protein, J gene, D gene, clone size, V gene. D genes are given only for firm matches. Clone size is stated in some rows and not others, as once, few, many or a class when expanded.

CDR3 DNA: TGCGCCAGCAGCTTGGGGGAGATAGCGGGGCCCCAGGAGACCCAGTACTTC
CDR3 protein: CASSLGEIAGPQETQYF
J gene: TRBJ2-5
D gene: TRBD2
clone size: NA
V gene: TRBV5-1

CDR3 DNA: TGTGCCAGCTCAGGACAGGGGTACGAGCAGTACTTC
CDR3 protein: CASSGQGYEQYF
J gene: TRBJ2-7
D gene: TRBD1
clone size: NA
V gene: TRBV18

CDR3 DNA: TGTGCCAGCAGTGAACATATACTAGCGGGAGAGACCCAGTACTTC
CDR3 protein: CASSEHILAGETQYF
J gene: TRBJ2-5
D gene: TRBD2
clone size: NA
V gene: TRBV2

CDR3 DNA: TGTGCCAGCAGCTTTTCCAGGAATCGGGAGACCCAGTACTTC
CDR3 protein: CASSFSRNRETQYF
J gene: TRBJ2-5
D gene: NA
clone size: NA
V gene: TRBV11-2

CDR3 DNA: TGTGCCAGCAGCTTAAGACTAGCGGGGGGGCAAGATACGCAGTATTTT
CDR3 protein: CASSLRLAGGQDTQYF
J gene: TRBJ2-3
D gene: TRBD2
clone size: NA
V gene: TRBV7-9

CDR3 DNA: TGTGCCAGCAGTTACTCGTCGGCAGGGCTGGATGAAAAACTGTTTTTT
CDR3 protein: CASSYSSAGLDEKLFF
J gene: TRBJ1-4
D gene: NA
clone size: NA
V gene: TRBV6-5

CDR3 DNA: TGTGCCAGCAAAGTTATAGCGGGAGAAGCTGGGGCCAACGTCCTGACTTTC
CDR3 protein: CASKVIAGEAGANVLTF
J gene: TRBJ2-6
D gene: TRBD2
clone size: NA
V gene: TRBV2

CDR3 DNA: TGTGCCAGCAGCTTAGGGGGCCCGGAACTCTACGAGCAGTACTTC
CDR3 protein: CASSLGGPELYEQYF
J gene: TRBJ2-7
D gene: NA
clone size: few
V gene: TRBV7-9

CDR3 DNA: TGCGCCAGCAGCTTGGATAGAGGGCGGACCCTGAACACTGAAGCTTTCTTT
CDR3 protein: CASSLDRGRTLNTEAFF
J gene: TRBJ1-1
D gene: NA
clone size: NA
V gene: TRBV5-1

CDR3 DNA: TGCGCCAGCAGCCAAGGGACTAGCGGGAGAGGATACGAGCAGTACTTC
CDR3 protein: CASSQGTSGRGYEQYF
J gene: TRBJ2-7
D gene: TRBD2
clone size: NA
V gene: TRBV4-1

CDR3 DNA: TGTGCCAGCAGTTACTCTGGGGGGGGCAAAGGGACCCAGTACTTC
CDR3 protein: CASSYSGGGKGTQYF
J gene: TRBJ2-5
D gene: NA
clone size: NA
V gene: TRBV6-5

CDR3 DNA: TGTGCCAGCAGCCCCGCCGGGACTAGATTTGGTGAGCAGTTCTTC
CDR3 protein: CASSPAGTRFGEQFF
J gene: TRBJ2-1
D gene: TRBD2
clone size: NA
V gene: TRBV11-3

CDR3 DNA: TGTGCCAGCAGCTTAGAAGTAGCGGGGGCCTACAATGAGCAGTTCTTC
CDR3 protein: CASSLEVAGAYNEQFF
J gene: TRBJ2-1
D gene: TRBD2
clone size: once
V gene: TRBV13

CDR3 DNA: TGTGCCAGTAAGACAGGGACCCGGTCATCAGATACGCAGTATTTT
CDR3 protein: CASKTGTRSSDTQYF
J gene: TRBJ2-3
D gene: TRBD1
clone size: NA
V gene: TRBV19

CDR3 DNA: TGTGCCAGCAGCTTCTCCCGCGATGAGCAGTTCTTC
CDR3 protein: CASSFSRDEQFF
J gene: TRBJ2-1
D gene: NA
clone size: NA
V gene: TRBV11-3

CDR3 DNA: TGTGCCAGCAGCTCTTGGGACAGGGCCTACGAGCAGTACTTC
CDR3 protein: CASSSWDRAYEQYF
J gene: TRBJ2-7
D gene: TRBD1
clone size: NA
V gene: TRBV7-9

CDR3 DNA: TGCGCCAGCAGCTTGGCCTTACAGGGGCGGGTCGAGCAGTACTTC
CDR3 protein: CASSLALQGRVEQYF
J gene: TRBJ2-7
D gene: TRBD1
clone size: NA
V gene: TRBV5-1